This passage covers 13 T cell receptor beta chains from one sample sequenced in a study of Ad26.COV2.S vaccination and SARS-CoV-2 variants. TCRdb keeps only in-frame clones here, not all; method: immunoSEQ multiplex PCR. The sample consists of some 290,000 clones, 70% to 90% of them appearing once. The treatment was: roughly 20 received Ad26.COV2.S at low or high dose, single or two shots; 5 received placebo; per-sample allocation not given. Sampling happened 63 days after the first vaccine or placebo injection. The source material was peripheral blood, sampled in a trial of Ad26.COV2.S vaccine versus placebo. Receptors originate from a person aged 18 to 65 who received the Ad26.COV2.S COVID-19 vaccine or a placebo.

The V gene is TRBV7-2, the J gene TRBJ1-5; D call uncertain. V was cut by 1 base and J by 8 bases, with 9 bases left in between. The CDR3 consists of 13 residues. Germline V gene lookup returns CDR1 SGHTA and CDR2 FQGNSA. The CDR3 is CASSLESSKPQHF. The CDR3 DNA is TGTGCCAGCAGCTTAGAGAGTAGCAAGCCCCAGCATTTT. The entire variable domain, with the rest obtained from reference TRBV7-2 and TRBJ1-5, is as follows: GAGVSQSPSNKVTEKGKDVELRCDPISGHTALYWYRQSLGQGLEFLIYFQGNSAPDKSGLPSDRFSAERTGGSVSTLTIQRTQQEDSAVYLCASSLESSKPQHFGDGTRLSIL.

The J gene is TRBJ2-5, the V gene TRBV9; D is unclear. The V gene's germline CDR1 is SGDLS and CDR2 YYNGEE. CDR3 length: 14 residues. Between the trimmed V and J ends, which lost 0 bases and 4 bases, there was a span of 10 bases. CDR3 amino acids: CASSVAWHGETQYF. The CDR3 DNA follows: TGTGCCAGCAGCGTAGCATGGCATGGAGAGACCCAGTACTTC.

The rearrangement uses TRBV6-5 and TRBJ1-5; D remains ambiguous. The CDR3 length is 13 residues. Trimming removed 6 bases at V and 5 bases at J, with 11 bases between. Germline lookup yields CDR1 MNHEY and CDR2 SVGAGI. The CDR3: CASSHRRDQPQHF. The CDR3 DNA reads as TGTGCCAGCAGCCACCGGCGGGATCAGCCCCAGCATTTT.

This clone was seen more than once but under ten times. The chain couples TRBV6-5 to TRBJ1-1; 7 bases fit TRBD1. CDR3 size: 13 residues. CDR1 MNHEY and CDR2 SVGAGI come from the germline V gene. J was trimmed by 5 bases and V by 8 bases; bases with no gene match: 8. CDR3 amino acids: CASSSRDRTEAFF. CDR3 sequence (DNA): TGTGCCAGCTCGTCCCGGGACAGAACTGAAGCTTTCTTT.

In its sample, this clone was seen a few times. In DNA form, the CDR3 reads TGTGCCAGCAGTCCCCTGCTTAGCGGCAATCAGCCCCAGCATTTT. It specifies CASSPLLSGNQPQHF. This chain connects TRBV28 to TRBJ1-5; D gene uncertain. Between the trimmed V and J ends, which lost 5 bases and 2 bases, there was a span of 13 bases. The V gene's germline CDR1 is MDHEN and CDR2 SYDVKM. CDR3 length: 15 residues.

The chain is built from TRBV19 and TRBJ1-1, with 8 positions matching TRBD1. J gave up 4 bases and V 3 bases, and 7 bases lay outside the gene matches. Germline V CDR1 and CDR2: LNHDA, SQIVND (reference sequence). The CDR3 contains 15 residues. CDR3 bases: TGTGCCAGTAGTATCAGGGGGCCGGGGCTCACTGAAGCTTTCTTT. As protein: CASSIRGPGLTEAFF.

The rearrangement links TRBV6-5 to TRBJ2-5, with D perhaps matching TRBD1 or TRBD2 (7 bases each). Trimming stripped 6 bases from V and 5 bases from J, with 19 bases between. Germline CDR1 MNHEY, CDR2 SVGAGI. The length of the CDR3 is 15 residues. CDR3 sequence (DNA): TGTGCCAGCAGGGCCCAGACAGGGAGGGAGGAGACCCAGTACTTC. Translating it yields CASRAQTGREETQYF.

A word on this clone: One end of the junction fails to match germline, which may point to a read error. The V call is TRBV2, the J call TRBJ2-7; D unclear. Per the germline V gene, CDR1 is SNHLY and CDR2 is FYNNEI. This CDR3 contains 13 residues. CDR3 amino acids: CASRPDGNYVQYF. DNA of the CDR3: TGTGCCAGCAGGCCGGACGGTAACTACGTGCAGTACTTC.

The J gene is TRBJ2-1, the V gene TRBV11-2; TRBD2 agrees at 11 bases. The CDR3 spans 18 residues. Germline assignment: CDR1 SGHAT and CDR2 FQNNGV. V shed 5 bases, J shed 3 bases, and the junction held 12 bases outside the gene matches. The CDR3 nucleotides are TGTGCCAGCAGCATCACCTTTTATACTAGCGGGGGCTACAATGAGCAGTTCTTC. The encoded protein is CASSITFYTSGGYNEQFF.

The chain has TRBV6-5 and TRBJ2-7; D not certain. The CDR3 has 16 residues. Germline CDR1 reads MNHEY; CDR2 reads SVGAGI. Trimming shortened V by 0 bases and J by 6 bases, and 18 bases separated the two germline ends. The CDR3 region has the DNA TGTGCCAGCAGTTACTCGAAAGTAGATACGGTCGCCGAGCAGTACTTC. Protein product: CASSYSKVDTVAEQYF.

This clone was observed once. The chain combines TRBV6-1 with TRBJ1-1; TRBD1 aligns across 8 bases. The CDR3 loop spans 18 amino acids. CDR1 and CDR2 (germline): MNHNS, SASEGT. J was trimmed by 3 bases and V by 2 bases; bases with no gene match: 14. The CDR3 region has the DNA TGTGCCAGCAGTGAAAACCGACAGGGGAAGCTTTTTGACACTGAAGCTTTCTTT. Amino acids: CASSENRQGKLFDTEAFF.

The DNA of the CDR3 is TGCAGCGTTGAAGAGGGACCTAACTATGGCTACACCTTC. As protein: CSVEEGPNYGYTF. The gene calls are TRBV29-1 and TRBJ1-2; possible D gene TRBD1, 5 bases. This CDR3 comprises 13 residues. Germline CDR1 and CDR2: SQVTM and ANQGSEA. Trimming shortened V by 0 bases and J by 0 bases, and 5 bases separated the two germline ends.

The chain employs TRBV5-1 and TRBJ2-5; D gene unclear. This CDR3 comprises 15 residues. The germline V gene encodes CDR1 SGHRS and CDR2 YFSETQ. V dropped 0 bases and J dropped 1 base, with 10 bases sitting between them. CDR3 bases: TGCGCCAGCAGCTTGGCCGCAAGCATCCAAGAGACCCAGTACTTC. This translates into CASSLAASIQETQYF.